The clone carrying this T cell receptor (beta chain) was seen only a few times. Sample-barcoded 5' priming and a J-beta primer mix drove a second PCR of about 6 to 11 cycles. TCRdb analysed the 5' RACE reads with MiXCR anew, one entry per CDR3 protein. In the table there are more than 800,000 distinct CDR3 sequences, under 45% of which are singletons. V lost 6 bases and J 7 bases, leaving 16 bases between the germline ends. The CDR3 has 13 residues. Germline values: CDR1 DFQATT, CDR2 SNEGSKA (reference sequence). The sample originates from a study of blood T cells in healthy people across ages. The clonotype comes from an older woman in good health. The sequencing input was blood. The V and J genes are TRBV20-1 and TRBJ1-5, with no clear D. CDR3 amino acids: CSARSGFGQPQHF. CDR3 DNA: TGCAGTGCACGGTCTGGGTTCGGGCAGCCCCAGCATTTT.